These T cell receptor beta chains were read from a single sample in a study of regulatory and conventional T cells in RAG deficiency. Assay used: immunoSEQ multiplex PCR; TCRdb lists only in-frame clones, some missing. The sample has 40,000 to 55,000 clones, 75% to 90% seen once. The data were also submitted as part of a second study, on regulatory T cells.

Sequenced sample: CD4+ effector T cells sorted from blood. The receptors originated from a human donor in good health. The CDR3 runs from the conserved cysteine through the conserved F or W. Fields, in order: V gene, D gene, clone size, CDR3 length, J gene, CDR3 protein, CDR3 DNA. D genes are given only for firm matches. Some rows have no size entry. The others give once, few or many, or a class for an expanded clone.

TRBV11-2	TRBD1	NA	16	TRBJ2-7	CASSLGPGQGAYEQYF	TGTGCCAGCAGCTTAGGCCCAGGACAGGGGGCATACGAGCAGTACTTC
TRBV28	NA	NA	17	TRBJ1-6	CASSLYPLRGTNSPLHF	TGTGCCAGCAGTTTATATCCCTTACGGGGGACGAATTCACCCCTCCACTTT
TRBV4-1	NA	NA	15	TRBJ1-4	CASSQGVTVGEKLFF	TGCGCCAGCAGCCAAGGGGTGACGGTAGGAGAAAAACTGTTTTTT
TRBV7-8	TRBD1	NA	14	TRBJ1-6	CASKITGANSPLHF	TGTGCCAGCAAAATAACAGGGGCAAATTCACCCCTCCACTTT
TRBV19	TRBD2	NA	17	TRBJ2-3	CASSIISGGTSTDTQYF	TGTGCCAGTAGTATTATCAGCGGGGGGACTAGCACAGATACGCAGTATTTT
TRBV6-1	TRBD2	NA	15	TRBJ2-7	CASSLGLAANYEQYF	TGTGCCAGCAGTTTAGGACTAGCTGCGAACTACGAGCAGTACTTC
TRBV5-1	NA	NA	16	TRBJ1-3	CASSLGDRSSGNTIYF	TGCGCCAGCAGCTTGGGCGACAGGTCCTCTGGAAACACCATATATTTT
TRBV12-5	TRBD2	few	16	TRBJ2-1	CASGLALAGVDHEQFF	TGTGCTAGTGGTTTAGCCTTGGCGGGAGTAGATCATGAGCAGTTCTTC
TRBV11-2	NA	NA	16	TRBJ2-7	CASSLEGGASTYEQYF	TGTGCCAGCAGCTTAGAGGGGGGAGCGTCTACCTACGAGCAGTACTTC
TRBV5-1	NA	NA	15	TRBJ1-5	CASSLDGQSNQPQHF	TGCGCCAGCAGCTTGGACGGACAGAGCAATCAGCCCCAGCATTTT
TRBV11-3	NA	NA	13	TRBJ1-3	CASSPRGGNTIYF	TGTGCCAGCAGTCCCCGCGGCGGAAACACCATATATTTT
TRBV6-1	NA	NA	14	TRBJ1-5	CASNGASNNQPQHF	TGTGCCAGCAACGGGGCGAGCAATAATCAGCCCCAGCATTTT
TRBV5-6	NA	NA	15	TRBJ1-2	CASSLVQGGGYGYTF	TGTGCCAGCAGCTTGGTACAGGGCGGTGGCTATGGCTACACCTTC
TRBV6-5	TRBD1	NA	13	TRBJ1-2	CASSQTGQGGYTF	TGTGCCAGCAGCCAGACAGGGCAGGGTGGCTACACCTTC
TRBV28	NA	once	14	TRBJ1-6	CASSLMGEGSPLHF	TGTGCCAGCAGTTTGATGGGGGAAGGTTCACCCCTCCACTTT
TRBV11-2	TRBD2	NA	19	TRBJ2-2	CASSHYSGTSGSGTGELFF	TGTGCCAGCAGCCATTACTCCGGGACTAGCGGTAGTGGCACCGGGGAGCTGTTTTTT
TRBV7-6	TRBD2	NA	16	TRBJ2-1	CASSLGGGSGYNEQFF	TGTGCCAGCAGCTTAGGGGGCGGGAGTGGTTACAATGAGCAGTTCTTC
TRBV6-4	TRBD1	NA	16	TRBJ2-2	CASTPGTGGNTGELFF	TGTGCCAGCACCCCTGGGACAGGGGGGAACACCGGGGAGCTGTTTTTT
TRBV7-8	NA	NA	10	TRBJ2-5	CASSSETQYF	TGTGCCAGCAGCTCTGAGACCCAGTACTTC
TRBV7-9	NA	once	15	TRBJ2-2	CASSHPGLNTGELFF	TGTGCCAGCAGCCATCCTGGACTGAACACCGGGGAGCTGTTTTTT
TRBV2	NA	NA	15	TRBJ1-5	CASRGDGHSNQPQHF	TGTGCCAGCAGGGGGGACGGACATAGCAATCAGCCCCAGCATTTT
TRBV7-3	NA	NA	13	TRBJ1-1	CASSRDLNTEAFF	TGTGCCAGCAGCCGCGACCTGAACACTGAAGCTTTCTTT
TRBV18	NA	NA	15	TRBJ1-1	CASSPTAVGGTEAFF	TGTGCCAGCTCACCGACGGCTGTCGGTGGCACTGAAGCTTTCTTT
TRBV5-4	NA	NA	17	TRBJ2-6	CASSPWDSGSGANVLTF	TGTGCCAGCAGCCCTTGGGACAGCGGGTCTGGGGCCAACGTCCTGACTTTC
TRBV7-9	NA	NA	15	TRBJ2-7	CASSLTDGGPYEQYF	TGTGCCAGCAGCTTAACGGACGGGGGACCCTACGAGCAGTACTTC
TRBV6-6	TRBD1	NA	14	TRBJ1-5	CASSPGGSNQPQHF	TGTGCCAGCAGCCCAGGGGGTAGCAATCAGCCCCAGCATTTT
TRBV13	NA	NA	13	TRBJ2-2	CASSPPGLGELFF	TGTGCCAGCAGTCCCCCGGGACTCGGGGAGCTGTTTTTT
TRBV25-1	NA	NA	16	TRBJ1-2	CASSDPRGSAKDGYTF	TGTGCCAGCAGTGACCCCAGGGGTTCGGCAAAGGATGGCTACACCTTC
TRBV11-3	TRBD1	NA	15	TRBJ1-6	CASSRQGRNNSPLHF	TGTGCCAGCAGTCGACAGGGGAGGAATAATTCACCCCTCCACTTT
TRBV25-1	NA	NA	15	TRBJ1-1	CASSESTSGSTEAFF	TGTGCCAGCAGTGAATCCACCTCGGGGAGCACTGAAGCTTTCTTT
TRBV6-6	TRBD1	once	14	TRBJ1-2	CASSYSGQGGGYTF	TGTGCCAGCAGTTACTCCGGACAGGGAGGCGGCTACACCTTC
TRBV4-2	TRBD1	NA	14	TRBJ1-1	CASSQQGANTEAFF	TGTGCCAGCAGCCAACAGGGGGCGAACACTGAAGCTTTCTTT
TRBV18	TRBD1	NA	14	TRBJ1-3	CASSVQGSGNTIYF	TGTGCCAGCTCTGTACAGGGGTCTGGAAACACCATATATTTT
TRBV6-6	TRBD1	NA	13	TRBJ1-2	CASSFSRTGGYTF	TGTGCCAGCAGTTTCTCACGGACAGGTGGCTACACCTTC
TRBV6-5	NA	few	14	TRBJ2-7	CASSYTRQSYEQYF	TGTGCCAGCAGTTACACAAGACAGTCCTACGAGCAGTACTTC
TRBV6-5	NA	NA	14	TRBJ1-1	CASRGYLLGTEAFF	TGTGCCAGCAGAGGGTACCTATTGGGCACTGAAGCTTTCTTT
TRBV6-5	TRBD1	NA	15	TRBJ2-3	CASSYSGQGKDTQYF	TGTGCCAGCAGTTACTCGGGACAGGGAAAGGATACGCAGTATTTT
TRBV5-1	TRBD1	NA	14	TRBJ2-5	CASSPGTAQETQYF	TGCGCCAGCAGCCCGGGGACAGCCCAAGAGACCCAGTACTTC
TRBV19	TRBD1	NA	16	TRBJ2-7	CASREGGTGVSYEQYF	TGTGCCAGTAGAGAGGGGGGGACAGGGGTCTCCTACGAGCAGTACTTC
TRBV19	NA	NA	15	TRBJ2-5	CASRRRERIQETQYF	TGTGCCAGTAGGCGAAGAGAACGGATCCAAGAGACCCAGTACTTC
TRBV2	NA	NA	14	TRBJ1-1	CASTPKQGNTEAFF	TGTGCCAGCACCCCAAAACAGGGGAACACTGAAGCTTTCTTT
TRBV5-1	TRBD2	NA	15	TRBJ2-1	CASSLTSGGYNEQFF	TGCGCCAGCAGTTTGACTAGCGGGGGATACAATGAGCAGTTCTTC
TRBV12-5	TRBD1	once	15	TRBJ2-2	CASGSGQSLSPELFF	TGTGCTAGTGGTTCGGGACAGTCCCTCTCGCCGGAGCTGTTTTTT
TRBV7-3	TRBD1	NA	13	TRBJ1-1	CASSPDREAEAFF	TGTGCCAGCAGCCCGGACAGGGAGGCTGAAGCTTTCTTT
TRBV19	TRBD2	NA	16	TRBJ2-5	CATGLAGVLKPETQYF	TGTGCCACCGGACTAGCGGGGGTCCTAAAGCCAGAGACCCAGTACTTC
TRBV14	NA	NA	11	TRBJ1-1	CASSLGTEAFF	TGTGCCAGCAGTTTGGGCACTGAAGCTTTCTTT
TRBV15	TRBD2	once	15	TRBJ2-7	CATSRDRAGGHEQYF	TGTGCCACCAGCAGAGATCGAGCGGGAGGCCACGAGCAGTACTTC
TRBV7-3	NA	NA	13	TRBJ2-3	CASSLQFTDTQYF	TGTGCCAGCAGCTTACAGTTCACAGATACGCAGTATTTT
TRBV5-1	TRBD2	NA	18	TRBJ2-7	CASSLGRGTSGSLDEQYF	TGCGCCAGCAGCTTGGGCAGGGGGACTAGCGGGAGTCTCGACGAGCAGTACTTC
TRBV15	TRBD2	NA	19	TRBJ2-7	CATSRGRGLAGPLSYEQYF	TGTGCCACCAGCAGAGGCCGTGGACTAGCGGGACCACTCTCCTACGAGCAGTACTTC
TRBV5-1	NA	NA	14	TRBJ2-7	CASSVGTAPYEQYF	TGCGCCAGCAGCGTCGGGACGGCCCCCTACGAGCAGTACTTC
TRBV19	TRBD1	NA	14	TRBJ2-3	CASSLGQGADTQYF	TGTGCCAGTAGTCTCGGACAGGGAGCAGATACGCAGTATTTT
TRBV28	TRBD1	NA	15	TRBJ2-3	CASSGRGRELDTQYF	TGTGCCAGCAGTGGCAGGGGGCGAGAGTTGGATACGCAGTATTTT
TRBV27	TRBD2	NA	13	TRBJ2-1	CASSPLGEGREFF	TGTGCCAGCAGTCCCCTAGGTGAGGGGAGGGAGTTCTTC